These 20 T cell receptor beta chains were sequenced from one sample in a study of high-grade serous ovarian cancer treatment subgroups. Sequencing used immunoSEQ multiplex PCR; TCRdb keeps in-frame clones, though not all of them. The sample yields about 10,000 clones, under 70% seen once. The tumor samples were collected prior to definitive surgery or chemotherapy. Input material: tumor tissue. These receptors were collected from a human donor with high-grade serous ovarian cancer.

The chain uses TRBV7-9 and TRBJ1-2; perhaps TRBD1 as D (5 bases). The length of the CDR3 is 13 residues. V was trimmed by 8 bases and J by 7 bases, leaving 17 bases between them. CDR1 is SEHNR and CDR2 is FQNEAQ in the germline V gene (reference sequence). CDR3 region: CASAGGERGGYTF. DNA of the CDR3: TGTGCCAGCGCCGGGGGGGAGAGGGGTGGCTACACCTTC.

The rearrangement joins TRBV6-6 to TRBJ2-7; possible D gene TRBD2, 5 bases. The CDR3 is 15 amino acids. Germline CDR1 is MNHNY and CDR2 is SVGAGI (reference sequence). With 8 bases removed from V and 6 bases from J, the gap between germline ends came to 23 bases. The CDR3 spells CASSLGGIRGSEQYF. CDR3 in DNA: TGTGCCAGCTCCTTAGGAGGAATTCGAGGGTCCGAGCAGTACTTC.

This chain joins TRBV7-3 and TRBJ2-7; 11 bases line up with TRBD2. This CDR3 spans 16 amino acids. CDR1 and CDR2 (germline): SGHTA, FQGTGA. The J segment lost 3 bases and the V segment lost 1 base, leaving 5 bases of the junction unmatched. DNA of the CDR3: TGTGCCAGCAGCTTAATGGTAGCGGGAGGGGACTACGAGCAGTACTTC. It yields the protein CASSLMVAGGDYEQYF.

In this sample, this clone turned up once. The genes are TRBV30 and TRBJ2-7; D possibly matches TRBD1 or TRBD2 (6 bases each). V was cut by 0 bases and J by 4 bases, with 19 bases left in between. Germline lookup yields CDR1 GTSNPN and CDR2 SVGIG (reference sequence). The CDR3 has 16 amino acids. CDR3 sequence: CAWSVETWRDIYEQYF. CDR3 sequence (DNA): TGTGCCTGGAGTGTAGAAACTTGGCGGGACATATACGAGCAGTACTTC.

The chain carries TRBV7-8 and TRBJ2-1, with 11 bases matching TRBD2. After removal of 5 bases from V and 3 bases from J, the junction contained 6 bases not matched to a gene. Germline CDR1 SGHVS, CDR2 FQNEAQ. The CDR3 is 16 residues long. CDR3 in DNA: TGTGCCAGCAGCCCCCGACTAGCGGGAATCTACAATGAGCAGTTCTTC. Translation gives CASSPRLAGIYNEQFF.

This clone ranks as large (0.1 to 1%). This chain joins TRBV4-3 and TRBJ2-7, with D tentatively TRBD1 (5 bases). V lost 3 bases and J 2 bases, leaving 8 bases between the germline ends. The V gene's germline CDR1 is LGHNA and CDR2 YSLEER. This CDR3 contains 13 residues. The CDR3 bases are TGCGCCAGCAGCCATGAGGACACCTACGAGCAGTACTTC. Amino acid sequence: CASSHEDTYEQYF.

V is TRBV7-2 and J is TRBJ1-5; D call uncertain. Deletions cut 0 bases from V and 3 bases from J, with 9 bases between. This CDR3 comprises 15 residues. Germline-derived CDR1 and CDR2 are SGHTA and FQGNSA. This CDR3 reads CASSLAHSFNQPQHF. DNA for the CDR3: TGTGCCAGCAGCTTAGCGCACAGCTTCAATCAGCCCCAGCATTTT.

V usage is TRBV28 and J usage is TRBJ2-3; D gene ambiguous. The CDR3 consists of 15 residues. Germline V CDR1 and CDR2: MDHEN, SYDVKM. Trimming pared 5 bases from V and 2 bases from J, leaving 14 bases between. In DNA, the CDR3 is TGTGCCAGCAGTCCACAGACCCACCACACAGATACGCAGTATTTT. Translation: CASSPQTHHTDTQYF.

In its sample, this clone was seen a few times. The genes are TRBV7-6 and TRBJ1-1, with D possibly TRBD1 on 6 matching bases. V was trimmed by 5 bases and J by 3 bases, leaving 10 bases between them. The CDR3 is made up of 13 amino acids. Germline V CDR1 and CDR2: SGHVS, FNYEAQ. As DNA, the CDR3 is TGTGCCAGCAGCACAGGACAGTACACTGAAGCTTTCTTT. This encodes CASSTGQYTEAFF.

J is TRBJ2-2 and V is TRBV9, with 7 bases that match TRBD1. Germline values: CDR1 SGDLS, CDR2 YYNGEE. Germline trimming cut 4 bases from V and 2 bases from J; bases unmatched to any gene: 11. CDR3 size: 17 residues. Written as DNA, the CDR3 is TGTGCCAGCAGCCTCTTCAGACAGGGAAGCAACACCGGGGAGCTGTTTTTT. Translation: CASSLFRQGSNTGELFF.

The V gene is TRBV6-6, the J gene TRBJ2-4; D perhaps matches TRBD1 (6 bases). Per the germline V gene, CDR1 is MNHNY and CDR2 is SVGAGI (reference sequence). The CDR3 length is 12 residues. Trimming took off 8 bases at V and 8 bases at J, with 13 bases between the two ends. CDR3 region: CASFEGVYIQYF. In DNA, the CDR3 is TGTGCCAGCTTCGAGGGGGTTTACATTCAGTACTTC.

This clone was seen more than once but under ten times. The V call is TRBV6-6, the J call TRBJ2-7, with a weak D call TRBD1 (5 bases). The CDR3 sequence is 11 residues long. The V end lost 6 bases, the J end lost 2 bases, and 5 bases lay between the germline ends. Germline lookup yields CDR1 MNHNY and CDR2 SVGAGI (reference sequence). CDR3 residues: CASRTAYEQYF. The CDR3 DNA reads TGTGCCAGCAGGACAGCCTACGAGCAGTACTTC.

The genes are TRBV29-1 and TRBJ2-7; no definite D call. The germline V and J ends were trimmed by 2 bases and 6 bases, with 8 bases remaining between them. CDR1 SQVTM and CDR2 ANQGSEA come from the germline V gene. The length of the CDR3 is 11 residues. The CDR3: CSVETVFEQYF. The CDR3 DNA sequence: TGCAGCGTTGAAACCGTCTTCGAGCAGTACTTC.

The chain employs TRBV7-8 and TRBJ2-1; weak D call: TRBD2 (5 bases). V shed 7 bases and J shed 0 bases, with 16 bases lying between them. This CDR3 region has 16 residues. Germline values: CDR1 SGHVS, CDR2 FQNEAQ. CDR3 nucleotides: TGTGCCAGCACCCAAAACGGAGGAAGCTCCTACAATGAGCAGTTCTTC. Amino acids: CASTQNGGSSYNEQFF.

The J gene is TRBJ2-1, the V gene TRBV19, with D hard to call. Germline-derived CDR1 and CDR2 are LNHDA and SQIVND (reference sequence). The CDR3 totals 13 residues. Trimming pared 6 bases from V and 7 bases from J, leaving 13 bases between. CDR3 residues: CASSYPGNNEQFF. CDR3 nucleotides: TGTGCCAGTAGCTATCCAGGAAATAATGAGCAGTTCTTC.

This clone showed up just a few times. The chain joins TRBV4-3 to TRBJ1-3; no firm D call. The germline V gene encodes CDR1 LGHNA and CDR2 YSLEER. The CDR3 has 15 residues. Trimming left V 4 bases short and J 0 bases short, with 10 bases between. The chain's CDR3 is CASSPQAISGNTIYF. The CDR3 DNA follows: TGCGCCAGCAGCCCCCAAGCGATCTCTGGAAACACCATATATTTT.

The rearrangement joins TRBV19 to TRBJ1-4; possibly TRBD1 for D (5 bases). The germline gives CDR1 LNHDA, CDR2 SQIVND (reference sequence). The CDR3 has 14 residues. V lost 5 bases and J 2 bases, leaving 9 bases between the germline ends. The CDR3 is CASSSRQTNEKLFF. In DNA form, the CDR3 reads TGTGCCAGTAGTTCTCGACAGACTAATGAAAAACTGTTTTTT.

This clone qualifies as large (0.1 to 1%). V and J are TRBV19 and TRBJ1-1, with D unclear. CDR3 length equals 17 residues. V lost 6 bases and J lost 0, with 20 bases in between. CDR1 is LNHDA and CDR2 is SQIVND in the germline V gene (reference sequence). The CDR3 here is CASSGPEDTNMNTEAFF. CDR3 coding DNA: TGTGCCAGTAGCGGGCCAGAAGATACGAACATGAACACTGAAGCTTTCTTT.

Notes on this clone: The missing conserved phenylalanine or tryptophan at the end of this CDR3 makes a read error likely. Because the CDR3's place on the DNA is in doubt, the DNA is left out and the CDR3 is given as listed by TCRdb. This rearrangement joins TRBV3-2 to TRBJ2-3. TRBV3-2 corresponds to a pseudogene. The CDR3 length equals 8 residues, ends included. The chain's CDR3 is CASSQDTV.

J is TRBJ2-1 and V is TRBV4-3; a possible D gene is TRBD2 (5 bases). V lost 0 bases to trimming and J lost 6 bases, with 12 bases between them. The CDR3 runs 15 residues. The germline V gene encodes CDR1 LGHNA and CDR2 YSLEER. CDR3 sequence (DNA): TGCGCCAGCAGCCAAGATGGCCTAGCAATCAATGAGCAGTTCTTC. Translating it yields CASSQDGLAINEQFF.